This TCR beta chain was captured in a study of shared clonotypes between healthy human individuals. Study findings and constraints: Non-shared clonotypes had lower generation probabilities than those shared by all four donors. Incompleteness in sorted-subset sequencing, despite large depth, was shown by rarefaction. Few donors restricted represented genetic and exposure-history diversity.

Using immunoSEQ multiplex PCR, the repertoire was profiled, and TCRdb retains in-frame clones only, with some absent. Among around 100,000 clones, more than 65% were seen once, and the ten largest hold approximately 25%. CDR1 and CDR2 (germline): MNHNS, SASEGT. V trimming: 1 base; J trimming: 10 bases; junction bases outside the gene matches: 7. CDR3 size: 15 residues. Turning to this clone: Its antigen is still unknown.

The genes are TRBV6-1 and TRBJ1-6, with 7 bases fitting TRBD1. Sequencing was done on a sample of memory CD8+ T cells sorted from blood. Noted subset: CD45RO+ cells pooled with CCR7-negative TemRA cells. This TCR was sampled from a young woman in good health. The CDR3 nucleotides are TGTGCCAGCAGTGAAGAGGGAGGGGGCATCTCACCCCTCCACTTT. Translating gives CASSEEGGGISPLHF.